The TCR beta chain described here comes from a study of identical twins (dated by TCRdb to the mid-2010s). About the full investigation: To test whether fetal clonotypes persist, this study deep-sequenced TCR alpha and beta repertoires from monozygotic twins, from unrelated adults of various ages, and from cord blood. To rule out contamination, the twin experiments were replicated at different times with different library preparation protocols. Study-level results and caveats: Invariant T cells such as MAIT and iNKT could partly confound zero-insertion analyses, though diverse VJ usage argued against this for most clonotypes. Out-of-frame TCR alpha sharing in monozygotic twins was systematically underestimated by recombination models, whereas sharing between unrelated individuals was in agreement with the recombination models. Because the same donors could not be followed over many years, the conclusions relied on cross-sectional statistical analysis. Excess twin sharing in beta out-of-frame sequences was weaker because fewer shared sequences lowered the signal-to-noise ratio. Compared with coincidental sharing between unrelated individuals, an excess of low generation-probability sequences was observed among out-of-frame TCR alpha sequences shared between twins. Abundant cord blood beta clonotypes carried fewer insertions; young adult naive repertoires showed a weaker similar trend, while memory repertoires showed none.

This clonotype showed up many times. It lacks a known antigen. Base qualities are not recorded, but no much larger clone differs from it by a single base. Library preparation employed 5' RACE. The sample was run on an Illumina HiSeq 2000. A universal primer binding site was added through template switching, and the final cDNA carried a unique molecular identifier so that TCR cDNA molecules could be counted accurately. Specific primers in the conserved constant-segment region were used to synthesize first-strand cDNA for the TCR alpha and beta chains. To control for contamination, each cDNA library was double barcoded with a SMART-Mk sample barcode plus Illumina barcodes. TruSeq adapter sequences and Illumina sample barcodes were added in two successive PCR steps. The Illumina HiSeq platform was used with custom primers to sequence TCR alpha and beta cDNA libraries. In the original analysis: MiGEC processed the raw reads to extract unique molecular identifiers, while MiXCR was used to determine the CDR3 positions. For each individual, recombination models were inferred using an EM algorithm with the repgenHMM and IGoR tools. The tcR package in R was used for shared clonotype analysis, with sharing normalized by the product of cloneset sizes. To study raw recombination free of thymic and clonal selection effects, out-of-frame nonproductive sequences were analyzed. TCRdb passed the public sequencing reads through fastp at Q25 and MiXCR, retaining productive beta sequences. Identical CDR3 protein sequences are pooled into one entry, listed with their most common genes and DNA. What appears here as the V and J calls and clone size reflects TCRdb's work, not the paper's. The sample contains about 890,000 distinct CDR3 sequences, 10% to 15% of them found a single time. The ten largest account for around 1.5% of the sample.

For CDR1 and CDR2, the germline V gene lists SGHRS and YFSETQ. The CDR3 covers 15 residues, taking in both the cysteine and the phenylalanine. Only CDR3 DNA remains: 45 bases, in frame from the first base. V and J lose 7 bases and 0 bases, and a span of 16 bases separates them. Only healthy Caucasian donors were included. Three pairs of female monozygotic twins, all aged roughly 18 to 29 years, were included in the twin cohort. Peripheral blood mononuclear cells were used as the source from which RNA for TCR libraries was isolated. The same data also contributed to another study, on yellow fever vaccine responses in identical twins. Per the second study: The T cell response to vaccination in identical twins was reported by the authors to appear partly convergent and partly personalized. Focusing on identical twins, the study followed the T cell clones that responded to the vaccine, and did so with precision.

The chain uses TRBV5-1 and TRBJ2-5; a confident D gene designation cannot be given. This TCR came from a woman between 18 and 30 years old in good health. The sequenced sample was PBMCs. The CDR3 in this case is CASGVCTLYQETQYF. The bases read TGCGCCAGCGGGGTGTGCACGCTGTACCAAGAGACCCAGTACTTC.